This T cell receptor (beta chain) appears in the sequencing data of a study of cytomegalovirus exposure and HLA in healthy donors. Whole-study results and caveats: When analyzed later, the rates of TCR association showed variation by HLA locus, with DRB1 the most and HLA-C the fewest. Presence/absence analyses took donor sequencing depth as roughly uniform. The classifier reportedly diagnosed cytomegalovirus status with high specificity and sensitivity.

The V gene lost 6 bases and the J gene lost 2 bases, with 12 bases spanning the gap. CDR3 size: 14 residues. The germline gives CDR1 WNHNN, CDR2 SYGVQD (reference sequence). Amplification used 60 Vbeta primers and 13 Jbeta primers. Per the study methods: A later analysis counted 70 million to 85 million unique TCR beta chains, roughly 11 million shared. Sequenced by immunoSEQ multiplex PCR; TCRdb stores in-frame clones only, minus some. D and trimming come from the DNA, and the V and J calls and clone size come from that table. The sample yields about 160,000 clones, just over 75% seen once. This clone has more than one count but fewer than ten. The target antigen is unknown.

The sample was PBMCs. The chain recombines TRBV10-1 with TRBJ2-3; no clear D gene. The sequence derives from a man between 40 and 49 years old in good health and CMV-seronegative. In DNA form, the CDR3 reads TGCGCCAGCAGCGAAGAGTGGGCCACAGATACGCAGTATTTT. As protein: CASSEEWATDTQYF.